Included here is one T cell receptor (beta chain) sequence, with context. Its antigen remains unidentified. The sample is drawn from a study of cytotoxic CD8 clonotypes in ibrutinib-treated CLL. On the study more broadly: On average, around 85,000 productive rearrangements and under 300,000 productive templates per sample.

Generated by immunoSEQ multiplex PCR, the TCRdb table keeps only in-frame clones and is missing some. This table holds roughly 150,000 clones, roughly 86% found once. Germline lookup yields CDR1 SNHLY and CDR2 FYNNEI. CDR3 length equals 13 residues. V lost 3 bases and J lost 7, with 7 bases in between. The study, taken as a whole, reports: Rare overall, public clonotypes shrank or held steady under therapy.

The V gene is TRBV2, the J gene TRBJ1-6; no firm D call. This material consisted of PBMCs, taken after 12 months of ibrutinib treatment. The clonotype originates from a human donor with chronic lymphocytic leukemia. The CDR3 protein is CASSEAGNSPLHF. In DNA form, the CDR3 reads TGTGCCAGCAGTGAGGCCGGGAATTCACCCCTCCACTTT.